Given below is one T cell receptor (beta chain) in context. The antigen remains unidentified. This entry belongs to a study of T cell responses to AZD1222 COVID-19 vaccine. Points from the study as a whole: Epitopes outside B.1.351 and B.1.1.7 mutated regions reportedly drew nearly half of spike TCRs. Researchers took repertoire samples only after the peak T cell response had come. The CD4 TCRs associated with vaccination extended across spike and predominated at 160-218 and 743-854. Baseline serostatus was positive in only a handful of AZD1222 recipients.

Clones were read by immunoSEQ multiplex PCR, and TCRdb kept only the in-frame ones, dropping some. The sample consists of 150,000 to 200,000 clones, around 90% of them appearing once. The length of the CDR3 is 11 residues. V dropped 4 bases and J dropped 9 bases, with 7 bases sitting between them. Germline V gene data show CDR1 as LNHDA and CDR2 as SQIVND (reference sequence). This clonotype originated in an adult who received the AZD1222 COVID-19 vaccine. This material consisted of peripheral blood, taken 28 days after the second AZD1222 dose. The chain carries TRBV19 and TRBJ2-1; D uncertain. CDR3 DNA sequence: TGTGCCAGTAGTAATGGGATTGAGCAGTTCTTC. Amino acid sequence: CASSNGIEQFF. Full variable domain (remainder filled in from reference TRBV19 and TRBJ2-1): DGGITQSPKYLFRKEGQNVTLSCEQNLNHDAMYWYRQDPGQGLRLIYYSQIVNDFQKGDIAEGYSVSREKKESFPLTVTSAQKNPTAFYLCASSNGIEQFFGPGTRLTVL.